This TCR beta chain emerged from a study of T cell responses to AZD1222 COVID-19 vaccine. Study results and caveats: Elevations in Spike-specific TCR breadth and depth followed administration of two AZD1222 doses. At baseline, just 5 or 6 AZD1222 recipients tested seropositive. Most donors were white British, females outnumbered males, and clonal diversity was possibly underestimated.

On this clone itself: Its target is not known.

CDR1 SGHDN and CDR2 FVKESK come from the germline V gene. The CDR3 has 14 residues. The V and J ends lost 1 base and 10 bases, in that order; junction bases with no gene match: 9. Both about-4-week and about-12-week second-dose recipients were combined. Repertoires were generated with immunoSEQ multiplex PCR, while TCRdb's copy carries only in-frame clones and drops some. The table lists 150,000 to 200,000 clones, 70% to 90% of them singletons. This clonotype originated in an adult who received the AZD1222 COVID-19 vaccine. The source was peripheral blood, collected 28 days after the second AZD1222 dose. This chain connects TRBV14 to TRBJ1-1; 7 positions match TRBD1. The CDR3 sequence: CASSQGGGWNVAFF. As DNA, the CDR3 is TGTGCCAGCAGCCAAGGAGGGGGCTGGAATGTAGCTTTCTTT.